This passage covers 8 T cell receptor beta chains from one sample sequenced in a study of technical replicates of blood from several donors (dated by TCRdb to 2017 to 2019). The receptor library was made with the immunoSEQ multiplex PCR assay. TCRdb provides this immuneACCESS table in a form limited to in-frame rearrangements. Some clones are lacking; in checked studies, under half of them reflect an unresolved V gene, and why the rest are absent is not known. The sample yields about 58,000 clones; roughly 89% were counted once. Jointly, the top ten make up about 3.9% of the sample. Sequencing used PBMCs. These receptors came from a human donor in good health. Some clones in this sample may be carry-over from other donors' samples.

Here the CDR3 DNA reads TGTGCCAGCAGCGTAGGGTCAGGGTATAATTCACCCCTCCACTTT. It translates to CASSVGSGYNSPLHF. The chain recombines TRBV9 with TRBJ1-6; D may be TRBD1 (5 bases). Trimming shortened V by 0 bases and J by 4 bases, and 8 bases separated the two germline ends. The V gene's germline CDR1 is SGDLS and CDR2 YYNGEE. The length of the CDR3 is 15 residues.

V is TRBV19 and J is TRBJ1-1; weak D call: TRBD1 (6 bases). Trimming took off 7 bases at V and 6 bases at J, with 18 bases between the two ends. The CDR3 runs to 14 residues. Germline V gene lookup returns CDR1 LNHDA and CDR2 SQIVND (reference sequence). CDR3 sequence reads: CASNPSPGAPEAFF. The CDR3 coding sequence is TGTGCCAGTAACCCATCCCCAGGGGCCCCTGAAGCTTTCTTT.

The chain has TRBV7-9 and TRBJ1-3, with D possibly matching TRBD1 (6 bases). V was clipped by 4 bases and J by 0 bases, with 7 bases between them. The CDR3 is 14 amino acids. The V gene's germline CDR1 is SEHNR and CDR2 FQNEAQ (reference sequence). The chain's CDR3 is CASSSGVSGNTIYF. CDR3 nucleotide sequence: TGTGCCAGCAGCTCAGGGGTCTCTGGAAACACCATATATTTT. Together with reference TRBV7-9 and TRBJ1-3, the CDR3 gives the full variable domain: DTGVSQNPRHKITKRGQNVTFRCDPISEHNRLYWYRQTLGQGPEFLTYFQNEAQLEKSRLLSDRFSAERPKGSFSTLEIQRTEQGDSAMYLCASSSGVSGNTIYFGEGSWLTVV.

The chain employs TRBV25-1 and TRBJ1-3; D is unresolved. V lost 7 bases and J lost 7, with 14 bases in between. Germline lookup yields CDR1 MGHDK and CDR2 SYGVNS. The length of the CDR3 is 13 residues. The CDR3 loop reads CASMNDPGNTIYF. The DNA for the CDR3 is TGTGCCAGCATGAATGACCCAGGCAACACCATATATTTT.

The chain joins TRBV7-2 to TRBJ1-6; D is unclear. This CDR3 contains 13 residues. V lost 1 base and J lost 7, with 5 bases in between. Germline values: CDR1 SGHTA, CDR2 FQGNSA. CDR3 amino acids: CASSLGQNSPLHF. The CDR3 DNA reads as TGTGCCAGCAGCTTAGGACAAAATTCACCCCTCCACTTT.

The chain carries TRBV11-3 and TRBJ2-2; 7 nucleotides match TRBD1. The CDR3 has 15 residues. Germline V gene data show CDR1 as SGHNT and CDR2 as YENEEA. The V gene end was trimmed by 5 bases and the J gene end by 3 bases; junction bases not matched to a gene: 6. The CDR3: CASSHRDRDTGELFF. DNA of the CDR3: TGTGCCAGCAGCCATCGGGACAGAGACACCGGGGAGCTGTTTTTT.

The chain links TRBV4-3 to TRBJ2-7; 8 bases map to TRBD2. The CDR3 has 15 residues. Germline loops: CDR1 LGHNA, CDR2 YSLEER. The ends lost 0 bases at V and 3 bases at J; junction bases unmatched: 4. As DNA, the CDR3 is TGCGCCAGCAGCCAAGAGAGTGCGGGGGGCTACGAGCAGTACTTC. Residues: CASSQESAGGYEQYF.

This sequence joins TRBV2 and TRBJ1-2; 8 bases align to TRBD1. Germline CDR1 and CDR2: SNHLY and FYNNEI. The length of the CDR3 is 13 residues. The DNA for the CDR3 is TGTGCTCACAACCGACAGGGGTCCTATGGCTACACCTTC. Translated, it gives CAHNRQGSYGYTF.